The rows below give T cell receptor beta chains drawn from one sample of a study of cytomegalovirus exposure and HLA in healthy donors. Method: immunoSEQ multiplex PCR; TCRdb's copy keeps in-frame clones and lacks some. Of roughly 180,000 clones in the sample, just under 80% were seen once. Sequencing input: PBMCs. The receptors were gathered from a female donor in good health and CMV-seronegative. Both conserved end residues are part of each CDR3. The D gene is left open where the match is weak. Rows give clone size only sometimes, using once, few, many, or a class for an expanded clone.

D	V	J	length	size	CDR3	DNA
TRBD1	TRBV4-2	TRBJ2-6	18	.	CASSLPTGEAIGANVLTF	TGTGCCAGCAGCCTCCCGACAGGGGAGGCGATTGGGGCCAACGTCCTGACTTTC
.	TRBV2	TRBJ1-1	10	.	CASSEGHAFF	TGTGCCAGCAGTGAGGGACATGCTTTCTTT
TRBD1	TRBV5-3	TRBJ2-7	14	.	CARSWGQESYEQYF	TGTGCCAGAAGCTGGGGACAGGAATCCTACGAGCAGTACTTC
.	TRBV30	TRBJ1-3	14	.	CAWETGFSGNTIYF	TGTGCCTGGGAGACAGGCTTCTCTGGAAACACCATATATTTT
.	TRBV7-2	TRBJ2-2	15	.	CASSFSPGITGELFF	TGTGCCAGCAGCTTTTCCCCAGGAATCACCGGGGAGCTGTTTTTT
.	TRBV5-3	TRBJ2-7	16	.	CAIILPGDHQISKQYF	TGTGCCATCATACTCCCGGGGGACCATCAAATCTCTAAGCAGTACTTC
.	TRBV27	TRBJ2-2	16	.	CASSLWGTLNTGELFF	TGTGCCAGCAGCTTATGGGGCACCCTGAACACCGGGGAGCTGTTTTTT
TRBD1	TRBV5-6	TRBJ2-7	11	.	CASSWGQVEYF	TGTGCCAGCAGCTGGGGACAGGTGGAGTACTTC
TRBD2	TRBV29-1	TRBJ2-5	13	once	CSVGKGLGETQYF	TGCAGCGTTGGAAAGGGACTAGGCGAGACCCAGTACTTC
TRBD2	TRBV7-9	TRBJ2-3	15	.	CASSFGTTSTDTQYF	TGTGCCAGCAGCTTCGGGACTACTAGCACAGATACGCAGTATTTT
.	TRBV4-2	TRBJ2-2	14	.	CASSQSGNTGELFF	TGTGCCAGCAGCCAGAGCGGGAACACCGGGGAGCTGTTTTTT
.	TRBV7-8	TRBJ1-6	14	.	CASSNGNLNSPLHF	TGTGCCAGCAGTAACGGGAACTTAAATTCACCCCTCCACTTT
TRBD1	TRBV7-9	TRBJ2-7	12	.	CASSWDRDEQYF	TGTGCCAGCAGTTGGGACAGGGACGAGCAGTACTTC
.	TRBV9	TRBJ2-3	13	.	CASTQGSTDTQYF	TGTGCCAGCACCCAGGGGTCCACAGATACGCAGTATTTT
TRBD1	TRBV4-2	TRBJ2-2	17	.	CASRERGGTGGPEKLFF	TGTGCTAGCAGAGAGAGAGGGGGGACAGGGGGCCCGGAAAAGCTGTTTTTT
.	TRBV11-1	TRBJ1-4	15	.	CASSPRTGELEKLFF	TGTGCCAGCAGCCCTAGAACCGGGGAACTTGAAAAACTGTTTTTT
.	TRBV25-1	TRBJ2-4	14	.	CASSVGGSKNIQYF	TGTGCCAGCAGTGTTGGGGGCTCCAAAAACATTCAGTACTTC
.	TRBV29-1	TRBJ1-4	13	few	CSVRVLTNEKLFF	TGCAGCGTTCGAGTTTTAACTAATGAAAAACTGTTTTTT
.	TRBV10-3	TRBJ2-1	12	.	CAISESEGRQFF	TGTGCCATCAGTGAGTCGGAGGGGCGGCAGTTCTTC
.	TRBV27	TRBJ2-7	15	once	CASTPLGGSGREQYF	TGTGCCAGCACCCCCCTCGGAGGGTCGGGCCGCGAGCAGTACTTC
.	TRBV11-2	TRBJ1-1	15	.	CASSRSPTYGTEAFF	TGTGCCAGCAGCAGAAGCCCTACCTACGGGACTGAAGCTTTCTTT
.	TRBV5-6	TRBJ1-5	14	once	CASSLVYSNQPQHF	TGTGCCAGCAGCTTGGTATATAGCAATCAGCCCCAGCATTTT
.	TRBV5-4	TRBJ2-2	16	.	CASSLVRGANTGELFF	TGTGCCAGCAGCTTGGTTCGGGGGGCTAACACCGGGGAGCTGTTTTTT
.	TRBV10-1	TRBJ1-1	13	.	CAVAGAENTEAFF	TGCGCCGTCGCAGGGGCCGAGAACACTGAAGCTTTCTTT
.	TRBV6-6	TRBJ1-1	14	.	CASTLGGFDTEAFF	TGTGCCAGCACCCTCGGAGGATTCGACACTGAAGCTTTCTTT
TRBD1	TRBV27	TRBJ2-5	15	.	CASSLRPTGRETQYF	TGTGCCAGCAGTTTACGACCGACAGGGCGAGAGACCCAGTACTTC
.	TRBV11-1	TRBJ1-1	14	.	CASSRPDRNTEAFF	TGTGCCAGCAGCAGACCGGACAGGAACACTGAAGCTTTCTTT
TRBD2	TRBV5-1	TRBJ2-7	15	.	CASSLEGGGALEQYF	TGCGCCAGCAGCTTGGAGGGCGGGGGGGCCCTCGAGCAGTACTTC
.	TRBV21-1	TRBJ1-3	18	.	CASRKKWRDGDSGNTIYF	TGTGCCAGCAGAAAAAAGTGGCGGGACGGAGACTCTGGAAACACCATATATTTT
.	TRBV30	TRBJ2-3	14	.	CAWSAIRGTDTQYF	TGTGCCTGGAGTGCTATCCGGGGAACAGATACGCAGTATTTT
.	TRBV6-1	TRBJ1-1	17	.	CASSGSMNRRMNTEAFF	TGTGCCAGCAGTGGCTCAATGAACAGGAGAATGAACACTGAAGCTTTCTTT
.	TRBV6-1	TRBJ2-1	15	once	CVSRGLWGNYNEQFF	TGTGTCAGCAGGGGACTGTGGGGGAATTACAATGAGCAGTTCTTC
.	TRBV28	TRBJ1-1	12	large	CGLGEFGTEAFF	TGTGGGTTAGGGGAATTTGGCACTGAAGCTTTCTTT
.	TRBV27	TRBJ2-5	13	.	CASSSQFQETQYF	TGTGCCAGCAGTTCCCAGTTCCAAGAGACCCAGTACTTC
.	TRBV15	TRBJ1-6	13	.	CATSRGGESPLHF	TGTGCCACCAGCAGAGGCGGGGAATCACCCCTCCACTTT
.	TRBV5-1	TRBJ2-1	14	once	CASSLAGIPSEQFF	TGCGCCAGCAGCTTGGCCGGGATCCCCAGCGAGCAGTTCTTC
.	TRBV19	TRBJ2-6	17	.	CASSITGRNSGANVLTF	TGTGCCAGTAGTATCACAGGGAGAAACTCTGGGGCCAACGTCCTGACTTTC
.	TRBV6-1	TRBJ1-1	11	once	CASSFYPGAFF	TGTGCCAGCAGTTTCTATCCCGGAGCTTTCTTT
.	TRBV5-4	TRBJ2-1	13	.	CASSPGRWDLQFF	TGTGCCAGCAGCCCCGGGCGGTGGGACTTACAGTTCTTC
.	TRBV6-5	TRBJ1-2	12	.	CASKGVSYGYTF	TGTGCCAGCAAAGGGGTGAGCTATGGCTACACCTTC
.	TRBV19	TRBJ1-1	15	.	CASSIAQLAGTEAFF	TGTGCCAGTAGTATAGCCCAGTTGGCGGGCACTGAAGCTTTCTTT
.	TRBV27	TRBJ2-5	16	.	CASSPPAGGLGETQYF	TGTGCCAGCAGTCCTCCCGCCGGGGGGCTAGGAGAGACCCAGTACTTC
.	TRBV9	TRBJ1-1	13	.	CASSGGGRTEAFF	TGTGCCAGCAGCGGCGGGGGGAGGACTGAAGCTTTCTTT
TRBD2	TRBV5-6	TRBJ2-1	14	.	CASRTSGAYNEQFF	TGTGCCAGCAGAACTAGCGGAGCCTACAATGAGCAGTTCTTC
TRBD2	TRBV10-3	TRBJ2-5	17	.	CATFGPAGTQEGETQYF	TGTGCCACCTTCGGCCCAGCGGGGACTCAGGAAGGAGAGACCCAGTACTTC
TRBD1	TRBV9	TRBJ1-2	16	.	CASSLSSGTGWYGYTF	TGTGCCAGCAGCCTCTCCTCCGGGACAGGGTGGTATGGCTACACCTTC
.	TRBV12-2	TRBJ2-7	15	.	CASRGGLASSYEQYF	TGTGCAAGTCGGGGGGGACTAGCGAGCTCCTACGAGCAGTACTTC
TRBD2	TRBV27	TRBJ2-5	14	.	CASSSSGREETQYF	TGTGCCAGCAGTTCTAGCGGGAGGGAAGAGACCCAGTACTTC
.	TRBV4-2	TRBJ2-2	16	few	CASSQDSGANTGELFF	TGTGCCAGCAGCCAAGATAGCGGAGCGAACACCGGGGAGCTGTTTTTT
TRBD1	TRBV28	TRBJ1-1	15	few	CASTKTGGLNTEAFF	TGTGCCAGCACAAAGACAGGGGGGCTGAACACTGAAGCTTTCTTT
.	TRBV29-1	TRBJ2-3	13	.	CSEQGQMTDTQYF	TGCAGCGAGCAGGGGCAGATGACAGATACGCAGTATTTT
.	TRBV5-8	TRBJ1-3	15	.	CASSLGRVSGNTIYF	TGTGCCAGCAGCCTGGGCAGGGTCTCTGGAAACACCATATATTTT
TRBD1	TRBV11-2	TRBJ2-7	15	.	CASSFRTGAPYEQYF	TGTGCCAGCAGCTTCCGGACAGGGGCCCCCTACGAGCAGTACTTC
.	TRBV2	TRBJ1-2	16	.	CASSPGWRALEYGYTF	TGTGCCAGCAGTCCCGGGTGGAGGGCCCTTGAGTATGGCTACACCTTC
.	TRBV7-9	TRBJ2-7	15	.	CATSGSGWVSYEQYF	TGTGCCACCTCTGGGTCAGGGTGGGTCTCCTACGAGCAGTACTTC
TRBD2	TRBV27	TRBJ2-1	16	.	CASSLTGTSVRNEQFF	TGTGCCAGCAGTTTAACCGGGACTAGCGTAAGGAATGAGCAGTTCTTC